The TCR beta chain under discussion was sequenced for a study of CD8 T cells in Susac syndrome. Study background: Eight or nine of the sequenced Susac syndrome patients were in remission, and roughly 6 had active disease.

Sequencing targeted TCR beta in T cells from blood (CD8+ and CD4+). As to this clonotype: No antigen is known for it. One junction end disagrees with the germline gene, perhaps due to a read error.

Random hexamers were used to reverse transcribe roughly 0.5 to 1 ug of RNA. TCRdb redid the calling of the immunoSEQ multiplex PCR reads with MiXCR, one entry per CDR3 protein. This sample has over 150,000 distinct CDR3 sequences, with 85% to 95% found just once. The CDR3 totals 11 residues. From germline, CDR1 is GTSNPN and CDR2 SVGIG (reference sequence). Study conclusions and caveats: It was acknowledged in the study that its TCR sequencing and HLA analysis involved a relatively small number of individuals.

The receptor was isolated from a human donor with Susac syndrome. The rearrangement links TRBV30 to TRBJ1-1; D remains unclear. Sequenced: CD4+ T cells from PBMCs. The CDR3 DNA is TGTGCCTGGAACTCCGTGCGGATGGCTCTCTTT. Its translation is CAWNSVRMALF. The full variable domain, in which reference TRBV30 and TRBJ1-1 provide the parts outside the CDR3, is SQTIHQWPATLVQPVGSPLSLECTVEGTSNPNLYWYRQAAGRGLQLLFYSVGIGQISSEVPQNLSASRPQDRQFILSSKKLLLSDSGFYLCAWNSVRMALFGQGTRLTVV.